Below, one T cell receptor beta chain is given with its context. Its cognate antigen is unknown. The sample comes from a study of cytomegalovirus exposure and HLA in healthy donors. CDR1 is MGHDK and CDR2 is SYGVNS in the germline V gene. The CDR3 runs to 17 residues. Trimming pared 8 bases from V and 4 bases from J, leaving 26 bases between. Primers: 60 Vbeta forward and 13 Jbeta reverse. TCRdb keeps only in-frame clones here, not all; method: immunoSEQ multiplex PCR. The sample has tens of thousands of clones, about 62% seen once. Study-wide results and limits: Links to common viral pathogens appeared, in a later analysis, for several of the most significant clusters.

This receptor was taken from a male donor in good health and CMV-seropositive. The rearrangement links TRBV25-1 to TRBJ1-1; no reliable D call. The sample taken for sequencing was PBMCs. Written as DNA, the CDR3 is TGTGCCAGCTTAGGAGGGTTTGGATCGGGAGTGGGCACTGAAGCTTTCTTT. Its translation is CASLGGFGSGVGTEAFF.